This is a list of T cell receptor beta chains from one sample in a study of human T cells and chemical hapten exposure. One entry per CDR3 protein results from TCRdb running MiXCR on the RACE reads. The sample records 300,000 to 450,000 distinct CDR3 sequences, 4% to 6% being singletons. The specimen was whole blood, collected in connection with sensitization to the hapten diphenylcyclopropenone (DPC). The origin of the receptors is a woman aged 45-65 years with alopecia areata. Some clones in this sample may be carry-over from other donors' samples. The CDR3 runs from the conserved cysteine through the conserved F or W. The D gene is left open where the match is weak. A clone size is listed for some rows: how often the clone was seen (once, few, many), or a class if it is expanded.

v_call: TRBV29-1; clone_size: few; d_call: NA; j_call: TRBJ1-2; cdr3_aa: CSVGQNNYGYTF; cdr3_nt: TGCAGCGTTGGACAGAATAACTATGGCTACACCTTC
v_call: TRBV29-1; clone_size: many; d_call: TRBD2; j_call: TRBJ2-4; cdr3_aa: CSVREGQRRQYF; cdr3_nt: TGCAGCGTAAGGGAGGGCCAACGACGTCAGTACTTC
v_call: TRBV7-9; clone_size: few; d_call: TRBD1; j_call: TRBJ2-3; cdr3_aa: CASSLAQGATDTQYF; cdr3_nt: TGTGCCAGCAGCCTCGCACAGGGGGCCACAGATACGCAGTATTTT
v_call: TRBV5-1; clone_size: many; d_call: NA; j_call: TRBJ2-7; cdr3_aa: CASSLEDTAYEQYF; cdr3_nt: TGCGCCAGCAGCTTGGAGGACACGGCCTACGAGCAGTACTTC
v_call: TRBV6-5; clone_size: few; d_call: NA; j_call: TRBJ2-1; cdr3_aa: CASRKDSSYNEQFF; cdr3_nt: TGTGCCAGCAGGAAGGACAGCTCCTACAATGAGCAGTTCTTC
v_call: TRBV15; clone_size: many; d_call: TRBD2; j_call: TRBJ2-2; cdr3_aa: CATSSLAGTGGTGELFF; cdr3_nt: TGTGCCACCAGCAGTCTAGCCGGGACGGGAGGGACCGGGGAGCTGTTTTTT
v_call: TRBV14; clone_size: many; d_call: NA; j_call: TRBJ2-7; cdr3_aa: CASSQGGIARYEQYF; cdr3_nt: TGTGCCAGCAGCCAAGGAGGGATAGCCCGATACGAGCAGTACTTC
v_call: TRBV5-1; clone_size: few; d_call: TRBD1; j_call: TRBJ2-7; cdr3_aa: CASSRSGGFSYEQYF; cdr3_nt: TGCGCCAGCAGCCGCTCAGGGGGCTTCTCCTACGAGCAGTACTTC
v_call: TRBV24-1; clone_size: NA; d_call: NA; j_call: TRBJ2-3; cdr3_aa: CATSAWTESTDTQYF; cdr3_nt: TGTGCCACCAGTGCTTGGACGGAGAGCACAGATACGCAGTATTTT
v_call: TRBV20-1; clone_size: NA; d_call: NA; j_call: TRBJ1-1; cdr3_aa: CSASGRVDTEAFF; cdr3_nt: TGCAGTGCTAGCGGCAGGGTAGATACTGAAGCTTTCTTT
v_call: TRBV12-3/TRBV12-4; clone_size: many; d_call: NA; j_call: TRBJ2-1; cdr3_aa: CASSLNPPSFNEQFF; cdr3_nt: TGTGCCAGCAGTTTAAACCCGCCCAGCTTCAATGAGCAGTTCTTC
v_call: TRBV30; clone_size: few; d_call: TRBD2; j_call: TRBJ2-3; cdr3_aa: CAWREGGLAALTDTQYF; cdr3_nt: TGTGCCTGGAGAGAAGGGGGACTAGCGGCCCTCACAGATACGCAGTATTTT
v_call: TRBV7-9; clone_size: many; d_call: NA; j_call: TRBJ1-5; cdr3_aa: CASSLGIQPQHF; cdr3_nt: TGTGCCAGCAGCTTAGGGATTCAGCCCCAGCATTTT
v_call: TRBV29-1; clone_size: many; d_call: TRBD2; j_call: TRBJ2-5; cdr3_aa: CSVETSGIQETQYF; cdr3_nt: TGCAGCGTTGAGACTAGCGGAATTCAAGAGACCCAGTACTTC
v_call: TRBV6-2/TRBV6-3; clone_size: many; d_call: NA; j_call: TRBJ1-2; cdr3_aa: CASSSFGLFYGYTF; cdr3_nt: TGTGCCAGCAGTTCCTTTGGTCTCTTCTATGGCTACACCTTC
v_call: TRBV7-6; clone_size: many; d_call: TRBD1; j_call: TRBJ2-3; cdr3_aa: CASSLGTGGYTDTQYF; cdr3_nt: TGTGCCAGCAGCTTGGGGACAGGGGGATACACAGATACGCAGTATTTT
v_call: TRBV10-3; clone_size: many; d_call: NA; j_call: TRBJ1-3; cdr3_aa: CAISESRSSGNTIYF; cdr3_nt: TGTGCCATCAGTGAGTCAAGGAGCTCTGGAAACACCATATATTTT
v_call: TRBV24-1; clone_size: many; d_call: NA; j_call: TRBJ2-3; cdr3_aa: CATSGEGPTDTQYF; cdr3_nt: TGTGCCACCAGTGGTGAAGGGCCCACAGATACGCAGTATTTT
v_call: TRBV28; clone_size: many; d_call: NA; j_call: TRBJ1-2; cdr3_aa: CASRPVDKSSYTF; cdr3_nt: TGTGCCAGCAGACCCGTGGACAAATCTAGCTACACCTTC
v_call: TRBV25-1; clone_size: many; d_call: NA; j_call: TRBJ2-1; cdr3_aa: CASSGGGAWGSYNEQFF; cdr3_nt: TGTGCCAGCAGTGGAGGGGGAGCTTGGGGCTCCTACAATGAGCAGTTCTTC
v_call: TRBV3-1; clone_size: many; d_call: TRBD2; j_call: TRBJ2-1; cdr3_aa: CASSQSPTSGNNEQFF; cdr3_nt: TGTGCCAGCAGCCAATCCCCGACTAGCGGGAACAATGAGCAGTTCTTC
v_call: TRBV29-1; clone_size: NA; d_call: NA; j_call: TRBJ1-1; cdr3_aa: CSVDRVKGTEAFF; cdr3_nt: TGCAGCGTTGACAGGGTCAAAGGCACTGAAGCTTTCTTT
v_call: TRBV15; clone_size: NA; d_call: NA; j_call: TRBJ1-2; cdr3_aa: CATSREGSGYTF; cdr3_nt: TGTGCCACCAGCAGAGAGGGGAGCGGCTACACCTTC
v_call: TRBV20-1; clone_size: few; d_call: TRBD1; j_call: TRBJ2-5; cdr3_aa: CSARGPDRGWETQYF; cdr3_nt: TGCAGTGCTAGAGGCCCGGACAGGGGATGGGAGACCCAGTACTTC
v_call: TRBV6-2/TRBV6-3; clone_size: NA; d_call: NA; j_call: TRBJ1-2; cdr3_aa: CASTAGMTRNYGYTF; cdr3_nt: TGTGCCAGCACTGCCGGGATGACAAGGAACTATGGCTACACCTTC
v_call: TRBV10-2; clone_size: many; d_call: TRBD2; j_call: TRBJ2-3; cdr3_aa: CASSYFLAGGRPGADTQYF; cdr3_nt: TGCGCCAGCTCATACTTTCTGGCGGGAGGGCGCCCCGGAGCAGATACGCAGTATTTT
v_call: TRBV10-3; clone_size: many; d_call: NA; j_call: TRBJ1-4; cdr3_aa: CAISESDGNEKLFF; cdr3_nt: TGTGCCATCAGTGAGTCGGACGGGAATGAAAAACTGTTTTTT
v_call: TRBV27; clone_size: many; d_call: TRBD1; j_call: TRBJ2-7; cdr3_aa: CASTETGSYEQYF; cdr3_nt: TGTGCCAGCACCGAGACAGGGTCCTACGAGCAGTACTTC
v_call: TRBV15; clone_size: few; d_call: NA; j_call: TRBJ2-3; cdr3_aa: CATSHQGTPSTDTQYF; cdr3_nt: TGTGCCACCAGTCATCAGGGTACTCCTAGCACAGATACGCAGTATTTT
v_call: TRBV30; clone_size: many; d_call: NA; j_call: TRBJ2-2; cdr3_aa: CAWSTGVRTGELFF; cdr3_nt: TGTGCCTGGTCCACGGGGGTGCGGACCGGGGAGCTGTTTTTT
v_call: TRBV5-1; clone_size: NA; d_call: NA; j_call: TRBJ1-1; cdr3_aa: CASSSDAGGRGEAFF; cdr3_nt: TGCGCCAGCAGCTCGGATGCGGGGGGCCGAGGTGAAGCTTTCTTT
v_call: TRBV2; clone_size: many; d_call: TRBD2; j_call: TRBJ2-5; cdr3_aa: CASRTGQRGHQETQYF; cdr3_nt: TGTGCCAGCAGAACCGGCCAGCGGGGGCACCAAGAGACCCAGTACTTC
v_call: TRBV2; clone_size: many; d_call: NA; j_call: TRBJ2-3; cdr3_aa: CASLAPRTDTQYF; cdr3_nt: TGTGCCAGCTTGGCCCCCAGAACAGATACGCAGTATTTT
v_call: TRBV3-1; clone_size: many; d_call: TRBD2; j_call: TRBJ2-7; cdr3_aa: CASSQDILAGFYF; cdr3_nt: TGTGCCAGCAGCCAAGATATCCTAGCGGGATTTTACTTC
v_call: TRBV7-6; clone_size: many; d_call: NA; j_call: TRBJ1-3; cdr3_aa: CASSLVSADSGNTIYF; cdr3_nt: TGTGCCAGCAGCTTAGTCAGTGCCGACTCTGGAAACACCATATATTTT
v_call: TRBV15; clone_size: NA; d_call: TRBD2; j_call: TRBJ2-3; cdr3_aa: CATSSRGGGDTQYF; cdr3_nt: TGTGCCACCAGCTCGCGGGGGGGTGGAGATACGCAGTATTTT
v_call: TRBV9; clone_size: NA; d_call: NA; j_call: TRBJ2-2; cdr3_aa: CASSVVAGTTGELFF; cdr3_nt: TGTGCCAGCAGCGTAGTTGCGGGGACCACCGGGGAGCTGTTTTTT
v_call: TRBV7-2; clone_size: few; d_call: TRBD2; j_call: TRBJ2-5; cdr3_aa: CASSSPTSGGETQYF; cdr3_nt: TGTGCCAGCAGCTCTCCTACCAGCGGGGGAGAGACCCAGTACTTC
v_call: TRBV28; clone_size: many; d_call: TRBD2; j_call: TRBJ2-3; cdr3_aa: CATQWTSGSTDTQYF; cdr3_nt: TGTGCCACCCAGTGGACTAGCGGTAGCACAGATACGCAGTATTTT
v_call: TRBV11-2; clone_size: many; d_call: TRBD1; j_call: TRBJ2-7; cdr3_aa: CASSWDRSYEQYF; cdr3_nt: TGTGCCAGCAGCTGGGACAGGTCCTACGAGCAGTACTTC